This T cell receptor beta chain was identified during a study of CDR3 diversity in severe acne. TCRdb called the PCR reads again in MiXCR, with one record for every CDR3 protein. The sample holds about 85,000 distinct CDR3 sequences; 45% to 55% are singletons and the top ten take over 9%. The receptor was isolated from a male donor in good health, serving as a control. Specimen: blood.

The CDR3 spells CSVGGGDGDGEAFF. DNA for the CDR3: TGCAGCGTTGGGGGTGGGGATGGGGATGGTGAAGCTTTCTTT. The chain carries TRBV29-1 and TRBJ1-1, with D unclear. Germline V lookup: CDR1 SQVTM, CDR2 ANQGSEA. The V end lost 4 bases, the J end lost 7 bases, and 19 bases lay between the germline ends. The CDR3 runs 14 residues.